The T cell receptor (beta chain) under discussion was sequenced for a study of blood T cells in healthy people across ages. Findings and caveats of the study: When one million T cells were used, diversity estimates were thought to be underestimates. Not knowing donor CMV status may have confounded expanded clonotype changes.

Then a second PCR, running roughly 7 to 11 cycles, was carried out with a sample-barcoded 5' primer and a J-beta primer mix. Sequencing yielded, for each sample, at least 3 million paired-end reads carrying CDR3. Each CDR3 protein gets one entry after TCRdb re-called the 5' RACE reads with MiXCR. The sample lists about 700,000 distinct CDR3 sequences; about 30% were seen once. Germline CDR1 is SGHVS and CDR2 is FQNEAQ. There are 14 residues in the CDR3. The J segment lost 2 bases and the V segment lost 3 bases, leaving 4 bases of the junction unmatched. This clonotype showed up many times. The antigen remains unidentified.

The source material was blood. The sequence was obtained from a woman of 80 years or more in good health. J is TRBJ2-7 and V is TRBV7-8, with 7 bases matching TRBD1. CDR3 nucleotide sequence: TGTGCCAGCAGCTTGAGGGACAGTCCCTACGAGCAGTACTTC. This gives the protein CASSLRDSPYEQYF.